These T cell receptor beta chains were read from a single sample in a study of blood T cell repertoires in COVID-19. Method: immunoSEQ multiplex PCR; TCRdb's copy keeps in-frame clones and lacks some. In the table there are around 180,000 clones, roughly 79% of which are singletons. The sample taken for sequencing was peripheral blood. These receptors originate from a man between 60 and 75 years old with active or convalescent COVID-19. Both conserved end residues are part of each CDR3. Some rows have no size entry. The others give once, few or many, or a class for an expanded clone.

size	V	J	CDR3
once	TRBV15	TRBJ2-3	CATSLGSGTTQYF
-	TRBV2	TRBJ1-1	CASSEQALLAEAFF
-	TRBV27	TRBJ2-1	CASSNVRTNNEQFF
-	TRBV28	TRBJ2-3	CASSLTSGSIIGDTQYF
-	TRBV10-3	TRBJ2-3	CAISEEGSGTRDTQYF
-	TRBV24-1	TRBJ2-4	CATRGGGDIQYF
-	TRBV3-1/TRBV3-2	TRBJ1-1	CASSQDVLGTGIVNTEAFF
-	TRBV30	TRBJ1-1	CAWSVRGVSFF
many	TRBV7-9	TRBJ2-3	CASRGLVPADTQYF
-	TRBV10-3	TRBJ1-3	CAIARQGWNTIYF
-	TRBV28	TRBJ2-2	CAGARGTGELFF
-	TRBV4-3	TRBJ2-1	CASSQDGTSGREEQFF
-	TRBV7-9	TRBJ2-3	CASSQGNRGPLDTQYF
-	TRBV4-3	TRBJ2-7	CASSQGGGGAYEQYF
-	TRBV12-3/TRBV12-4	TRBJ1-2	CASSWGVGYTF
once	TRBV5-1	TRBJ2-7	CASSSPPTYEQYF
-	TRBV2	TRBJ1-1	CASRDTDRPKNTEAFF
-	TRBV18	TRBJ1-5	CASSQGGGKRGNQPQHF
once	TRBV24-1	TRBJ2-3	CATSEPGTSLDTQYF
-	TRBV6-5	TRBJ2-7	CASRPYRGEQYF
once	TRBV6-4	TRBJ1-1	CASSDSTTGNTEAFF
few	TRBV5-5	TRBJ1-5	CASSLGQSALPQHF
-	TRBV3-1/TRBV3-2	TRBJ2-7	CASSRTTYEQYF
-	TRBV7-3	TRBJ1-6	CASSLKRNSPLHF
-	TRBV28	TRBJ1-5	CASSFSDRRSQPQHF
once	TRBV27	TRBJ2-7	CASSPLRQAVYEQYF
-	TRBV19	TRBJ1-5	CASSMGRNGGNQPQHF
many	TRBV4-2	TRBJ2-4	CASSQDGQGNIQYF
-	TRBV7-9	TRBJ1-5	CASSPDRGTSSNQPQHF
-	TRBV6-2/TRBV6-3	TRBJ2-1	CASSYSRDRGYNEQFF
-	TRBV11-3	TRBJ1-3	CASTQSGNTIYF
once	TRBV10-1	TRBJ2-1	CASSESRTSSDLVYNEQFF
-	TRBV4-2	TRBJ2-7	CASSQAGGETYEQYF
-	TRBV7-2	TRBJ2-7	CASSLVSVEQYF
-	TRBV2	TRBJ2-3	CASSAEEDTQYF
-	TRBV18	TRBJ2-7	CASSQMGQGSSYEQYF
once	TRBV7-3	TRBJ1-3	CASSSNSGNTIYF
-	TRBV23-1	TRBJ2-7	CASSFPQRTSYEQYF
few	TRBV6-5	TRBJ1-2	CASSYGGANYGYTF
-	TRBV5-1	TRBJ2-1	CASSWVLAGNEQFF
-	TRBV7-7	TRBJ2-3	CASSHGNGGDTQYF
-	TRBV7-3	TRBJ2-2	CASSPAAGFTGELFF
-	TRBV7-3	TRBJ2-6	CASSLISSGRSGGANVLTF
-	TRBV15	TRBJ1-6	CATSRDSGNSPLHF
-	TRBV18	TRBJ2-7	CASSTVGQVAYEQYF